The T cell receptor (beta chain) described here comes from a study of cytomegalovirus exposure and HLA in healthy donors. Germline CDR1 MDHEN, CDR2 SYDVKM. The CDR3 totals 16 residues. Trimming took 0 bases from V and 5 from J, leaving 13 bases between them. Only in-frame clones appear in the TCRdb table, and some are missing; sequencing was by immunoSEQ multiplex PCR. The repertoire holds 200,000 or so clones, with 70% to 85% as singletons. This clonotype was sampled from a woman in her 30s in good health and CMV-seropositive. The chain is built from TRBV28 and TRBJ1-4, with D uncertain. Specimen: PBMCs. The CDR3 DNA reads as TGTGCCAGCAGTTTATGGAGGGAATCGGAGAATGAAAAACTGTTTTTT. This encodes CASSLWRESENEKLFF.